Sequencing of this T cell receptor beta chain was carried out in a study of OX40 agonist ivuxolimab in advanced cancers. General study results and limits: Researchers report that CD8+ T cells had, on average, more expanded clones than CD4+. Researchers did not determine the expanded peripheral T cells' antigen specificity.

Any history of autoimmune disease or systemic immunosuppression disqualified patients. Trimming took off 4 bases at V and 2 bases at J, with 27 bases between the two ends. Germline CDR1 reads MGHRA; CDR2 reads YSYEKL. The CDR3 length is 19 residues. About this clone itself: Its antigen remains unknown.

Profiled with immunoSEQ multiplex PCR; TCRdb holds only in-frame clones, not every one. This sample has about 73,000 clones, with 88% found just once. The sequence was collected from an adult with an advanced solid tumor such as melanoma, head and neck, liver or kidney cancer. The sequences come from CD4+ or CD8+ T cells sorted from blood, collected in a trial of the OX40 agonist ivuxolimab. The chain recombines TRBV4-1 with TRBJ2-7; tentatively, D is TRBD2 (6 bases). CDR3 coding DNA: TGCGCCAGCAGCCTCCTCACAATCCGCGGGGCAGGAACCGCCTACGAGCAGTACTTC. Protein sequence: CASSLLTIRGAGTAYEQYF.